The entry that follows covers one T cell receptor beta chain sequence. Its target is not known. The table came from immunoSEQ multiplex PCR; TCRdb's copy has only in-frame clones and leaves some out. The sample records approximately 190,000 clones, 85% to 95% being singletons. The sample is drawn from a study of T cell responses to AZD1222 COVID-19 vaccine. Study-level findings and limits: The span of vaccine-associated CD4 TCRs extended across spike, with dominance at 160-218 and 743-854.

Looked up from germline, CDR1 is MNHEY and CDR2 is SMNVEV (reference sequence). This CDR3 contains 14 residues. V was cut by 3 bases and J by 0 bases, with 8 bases left in between. The rearrangement joins TRBV27 to TRBJ1-1; no reliable D call. The sample consisted of peripheral blood, taken on day 0 of AZD1222 vaccination. This TCR derives from an adult in good health. The CDR3 loop is CASSFGGMNTEAFF. CDR3 in DNA: TGTGCCAGCAGTTTTGGCGGAATGAACACTGAAGCTTTCTTT.